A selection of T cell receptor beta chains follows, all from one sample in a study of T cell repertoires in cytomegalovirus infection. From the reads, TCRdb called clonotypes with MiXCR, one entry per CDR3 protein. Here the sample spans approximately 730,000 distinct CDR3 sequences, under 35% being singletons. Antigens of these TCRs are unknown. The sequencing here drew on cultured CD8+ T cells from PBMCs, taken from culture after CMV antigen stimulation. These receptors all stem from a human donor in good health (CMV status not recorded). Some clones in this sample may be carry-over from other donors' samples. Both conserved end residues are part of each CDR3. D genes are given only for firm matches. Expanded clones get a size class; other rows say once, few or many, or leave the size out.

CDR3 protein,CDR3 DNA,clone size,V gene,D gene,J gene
CASSLWLDSTDTQYF,TGTGCCAGCAGCCTTTGGCTCGACAGCACAGATACGCAGTATTTT,many,TRBV11-2,.,TRBJ2-3
CASSQDDFTDTQYF,TGCGCCAGCAGCCAAGACGATTTCACAGATACGCAGTATTTT,once,TRBV4-1,.,TRBJ2-3
CASSLRDRVHSPLHF,TGTGCCAGCAGCTTAAGAGACAGGGTACATTCACCCCTCCACTTT,many,TRBV7-2,TRBD1,TRBJ1-6
CASSPISYEQFF,TGTGCCAGCAGCCCTATCTCCTATGAGCAGTTCTTC,.,TRBV11-1,.,TRBJ2-1
CASSLTGLVGSYEQYF,TGTGCCAGCAGTTTAACGGGACTAGTCGGCTCCTACGAGCAGTACTTC,few,TRBV6-5,TRBD2,TRBJ2-7
CASSTRQDSYEQYF,TGTGCCAGCAGTACCCGACAGGACTCCTACGAGCAGTACTTC,few,TRBV12-3/TRBV12-4,.,TRBJ2-7
CASSLGDSEAFF,TGTGCCAGCAGCTTGGGAGACAGTGAAGCTTTCTTT,many,TRBV7-9,.,TRBJ1-1
CASSFPRRTGIYNSPLHF,TGTGCCAGCAGCTTTCCACGGAGGACAGGGATATATAATTCACCCCTCCACTTT,.,TRBV7-2,TRBD1,TRBJ1-6
CASSFNLAGVDEQFF,TGTGCCAGCAGCTTCAATCTAGCGGGGGTTGATGAGCAGTTCTTC,.,TRBV7-6,TRBD2,TRBJ2-1
CASSLYGEWNTEAFF,TGCGCCAGCAGCTTGTACGGGGAGTGGAACACTGAAGCTTTCTTT,.,TRBV5-1,.,TRBJ1-1
CASALGVGAFF,TGTGCCAGCGCCTTAGGGGTCGGAGCTTTCTTT,.,TRBV11-2,.,TRBJ1-1
CASSLGNQETQYF,TGTGCCAGCAGCTTAGGTAACCAAGAGACCCAGTACTTC,.,TRBV13,.,TRBJ2-5
CASSPTSLEQYF,TGTGCCAGCAGCCCAACTAGTCTCGAGCAGTACTTC,.,TRBV7-9,.,TRBJ2-7
CASSYTGQAWDTEAFF,TGTGCCAGCAGTTACACCGGACAGGCCTGGGACACTGAAGCTTTCTTT,.,TRBV6-5,TRBD1,TRBJ1-1
CASSLERSSGNTIYF,TGCGCCAGCAGCTTGGAGCGGAGCTCTGGAAACACCATATATTTT,once,TRBV5-1,.,TRBJ1-3